Only a few counts were recorded for the clone carrying this T cell receptor beta chain. Antigen specificity is unknown. The sample originates from a study of naive and memory T cell subsets. General observations from the study: Especially in CD8 cells, naive repertoires contained a few larger clonotypes, possibly CD45RA-re-expressing memory cells.

An equimolar mix of two oligonucleotides served as the beta constant-region primer for TRBC1 and TRBC2. Ligated cDNA was amplified by four rounds of PCR with nested alpha and beta constant-region primers and SP2. A single record per CDR3 protein comes from TCRdb applying MiXCR to the UMI-ligation and nested PCR reads. The repertoire holds over 90,000 distinct CDR3 sequences, with 11% as singletons. This TCR was sampled from a human donor in good health. Source material: naive CD4+ T cells from blood.

Here the CDR3 reads CASSLKRERSIQYF. CDR3 nucleotide sequence: TGTGCCAGCAGTTTAAAGCGGGAGAGGAGCATTCAGTACTTC. The chain uses TRBV6-7 and TRBJ2-4; TRBD2 matches at 8 bases. TRBV6-7 is known as an ORF, though its function is uncertain. V gave up 4 bases and J gave up 9 bases; unmatched junction bases: 8. The CDR3 extends over 14 amino acids.